This T cell receptor (beta chain) was captured by sequencing in a study of graft-versus-host responses after intestinal transplantation. Germline-derived CDR1 and CDR2 are SGHRS and YFSETQ. This CDR3 region has 16 residues. V lost 4 bases to trimming and J lost 4 bases, with 20 bases between them. This table comes from immunoSEQ multiplex PCR, and its TCRdb copy is limited to in-frame clones, with some not included. The sample contains around 100,000 clones, more than 90% of which appear only once. A word on this clone: Its antigen is as yet unknown.

The sequence was collected from a human donor who was the organ donor for an intestinal transplant. The sample in question was unstimulated CD4+ T cells sorted from spleen or lymph node cells, obtained before transplant. The gene calls are TRBV5-1 and TRBJ1-1; D is undetermined. This chain's CDR3 is CASSTEIRTDLTEAFF. The CDR3 DNA follows: TGCGCCAGCAGCACCGAAATTCGGACGGACCTCACTGAAGCTTTCTTT.